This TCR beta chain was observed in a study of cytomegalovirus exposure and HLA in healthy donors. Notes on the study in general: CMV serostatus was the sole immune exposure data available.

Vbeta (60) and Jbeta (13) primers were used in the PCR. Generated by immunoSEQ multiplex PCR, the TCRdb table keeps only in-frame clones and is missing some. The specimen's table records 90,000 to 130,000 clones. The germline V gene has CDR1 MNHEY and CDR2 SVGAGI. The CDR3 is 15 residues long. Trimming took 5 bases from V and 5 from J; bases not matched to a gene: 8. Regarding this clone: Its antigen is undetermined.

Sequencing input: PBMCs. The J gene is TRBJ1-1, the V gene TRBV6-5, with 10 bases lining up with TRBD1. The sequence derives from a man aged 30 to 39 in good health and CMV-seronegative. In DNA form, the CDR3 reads TGTGCCAGCAGTAGGCGACAGGGGGCTGAAACTGAAGCTTTCTTT. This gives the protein CASSRRQGAETEAFF.